This is a list of T cell receptor beta chains from one sample in a study of response to subunit inactivated influenza vaccine. A single record per CDR3 protein comes from TCRdb applying MiXCR to the RT-PCR reads. The profile shows more than 600,000 distinct CDR3 sequences, about 18% of them singletons. The sample in question was PBMCs from blood, obtained 5 days after vaccination. The receptor set was obtained from a man in his fifties or sixties who received an inactivated influenza vaccine. Each CDR3 is given with its conserved first and last residue.

cdr3_aa,v_call,cdr3_length
CASSLQPPGANVLTF,TRBV18,15
CASISSGRGPSYNEQFF,TRBV12-3/TRBV12-4,17
CASSLGYLAGTDTQYF,TRBV7-2,16
CASSPPPGQGVDEQYF,TRBV18,16
CASSFVGSGANVLTF,TRBV5-1,15
CASSQDSSRVGGELFF,TRBV4-3,16
CATSESGSYAEQFF,TRBV24-1,14
CASTSSGGRHNEQFF,TRBV25-1,15
CASSYRTGRSGANVLTF,TRBV12-3/TRBV12-4,17
CATSLAGEQFF,TRBV24-1,11
CASSYVGAGELFF,TRBV6-5,13
CASKEAGGSTDTQYF,TRBV6-1,15
CASRPMGSDYGYTF,TRBV3-1,14
CASSQDRGRGGETQYF,TRBV4-3,16
CASRTTWDSLFYEQYF,TRBV12-3/TRBV12-4,16
CASSFGLKYGYTF,TRBV7-2,13
CASSLARTSGSYNEQFF,TRBV5-1,17
CASSSASVTERGGRATQYF,TRBV6-5,19
CSAAGSSNQPQHF,TRBV20-1,13
CASTGQGRDTEAFF,TRBV5-4,14
CASSVEIGSSSYEQYF,TRBV9,16
CASSLGGTAEHF,TRBV28,12
CASSATSGRLFGGETQYF,TRBV9,18
CASSSRTGMEDTQYF,TRBV7-6,15
CASSLFERAYEQYF,TRBV28,14
CASRPGTDTQYF,TRBV12-3/TRBV12-4,12
CASSQEVLFTGELFF,TRBV4-2,15
CASSYGWGILGTLAKNIQYF,TRBV6-2/TRBV6-3,20
CASSLETGWNEQYF,TRBV5-1,14
CASSFQGVGRYNEQFF,TRBV7-2,16
CASSLGGRASPYEQYF,TRBV7-6,16
CASSLLVADTQYF,TRBV7-2,13
CASSPLRQGQETQYF,TRBV2,15
CASSRLQGADLNTEAFF,TRBV12-3/TRBV12-4,17
CASSPPQGWEQYF,TRBV5-6,13
CASGRGGVRSYEQYF,TRBV6-1,15
CASSPLNGGELFF,TRBV4-3,13
CASSLPRADYGYTF,TRBV7-2,14
CASSTIDNYSNQPQHF,TRBV6-2/TRBV6-3,16
CASSLGTSGMTGELFF,TRBV7-2,16
CSARIGTSGSPDTQYF,TRBV20-1,16
CASSLKPAGELFF,TRBV4-1,13
CSVEGRQGAAGAFF,TRBV29-1,14
CASSQQATSGGAKEFF,TRBV4-2,16
CASSLGHQLTHTQYF,TRBV5-1,15
CASKVAGRVNTGELFF,TRBV12-3/TRBV12-4,16
CASSYLSGGLPVSGELFF,TRBV6-5,18